Listed below are T cell receptor beta chains from one sample, sequenced in a study of blood T cell repertoires in COVID-19. Produced via immunoSEQ multiplex PCR; TCRdb's table is partial and in-frame only. The sample yields 150,000 to 200,000 clones, around 75% seen once. Sequenced input: peripheral blood. Source of these receptors: a woman aged 80 or over with acute or convalescent COVID-19. Both conserved end residues are trimmed from each CDR3.

ASSLQDRVTTEAF,TRBV7-8,TRBJ1-1
ASTGLRNNEQF,TRBV2,TRBJ2-1
ACHPPSGATDTQY,TRBV2,TRBJ2-3
ASSEVRGTYNEQF,TRBV2,TRBJ2-1
ASSTGPGSLIIEQF,TRBV19,TRBJ2-1
ASSLIPAGADTGELF,TRBV7-3,TRBJ2-2
ASSQGGGLAGVFGYNEQF,TRBV4-2,TRBJ2-1
ASSPVGGGGYT,TRBV18,TRBJ1-2
ASSPPGQGNYGYT,TRBV18,TRBJ1-2
ASSEMETVYGYT,TRBV6-1,TRBJ1-2
ASSQLLGQASYEQY,TRBV19,TRBJ2-7
ASRTDRGNSPLH,TRBV4-1,TRBJ1-6
ASSLGGPQGNQPQH,TRBV7-2,TRBJ1-5
ASSPSSRRGEKLF,TRBV27,TRBJ1-4
ASRRPLAGDQETQY,TRBV2,TRBJ2-5
ASKRTTYSNEKLF,TRBV19,TRBJ1-4